Below are 19 T cell receptor beta chains sequenced from a single sample in a study of T cells in Graves' hyperthyroidism and ophthalmopathy. Amplified regions were TCR beta CDR3 sequences from RNA transcripts. Using the HTBI primer set, a first-round RT-PCR was run on the TCR CDR3. MiXCR, applied by TCRdb to the multiplex PCR reads, yields one record per CDR3 protein. The table includes about 580,000 distinct CDR3 sequences, approximately 15% detected once. The sample was blood. These receptors were obtained from a woman aged 30 to 39 with Graves' hyperthyroidism that later progressed to Graves' ophthalmopathy.

The gene calls are TRBV19 and TRBJ1-2; D not certain. CDR1 is LNHDA and CDR2 is SQIVND in the germline V gene (reference sequence). The CDR3 spans 16 residues. With 3 bases removed from V and 5 bases from J, the gap between germline ends came to 19 bases. The CDR3 DNA reads TGTGCCAGTAGTATGAGCAGGACCCCTGATCGATATGGCTACACCTTC. It specifies CASSMSRTPDRYGYTF.

The sample holds many counts of this clonotype. The J gene is TRBJ2-7, the V gene TRBV7-2; D remains ambiguous. This CDR3 region has 15 residues. The V end lost 3 bases, the J end lost 2 bases, and 14 bases lay between the germline ends. The V gene's germline CDR1 is SGHTA and CDR2 FQGNSA. This CDR3 reads CASSFDRHGTYEQYF. The CDR3 bases are TGTGCCAGCAGCTTCGATAGGCACGGAACCTACGAGCAGTACTTC.

The rearrangement uses TRBV5-5 and TRBJ1-2; TRBD1 is a possible D gene (5 bases). The germline V gene encodes CDR1 SGHKS and CDR2 YYEKEE (reference sequence). The CDR3 has 14 amino acids. The V end lost 4 bases, the J end lost 8 bases, and 18 bases lay between the germline ends. CDR3 DNA: TGTGCCAGCAGCCCAACGACAGACGAGAGGGGCTACACCTTC. It codes for CASSPTTDERGYTF.

Many counts were recorded for this clonotype. CDR3 sequence: CASSLPMGGAGNEQFF. The CDR3 region has the DNA TGTGCCAGCAGCCTCCCCATGGGGGGCGCGGGCAATGAGCAGTTCTTC. The chain joins TRBV7-3 to TRBJ2-1; tentatively, D is TRBD1 or TRBD2 (6 bases each). This CDR3 has 16 amino acids. Germline V gives CDR1 SGHTA, CDR2 FQGTGA. With 5 bases removed from V and 6 bases from J, the gap between germline ends came to 20 bases.

The chain combines TRBV4-1 with TRBJ2-5, with a weak D call TRBD2 (6 bases). Looked up from germline, CDR1 is MGHRA and CDR2 is YSYEKL. This CDR3 has 16 residues. Trimming stripped 3 bases from V and 3 bases from J, with 17 bases between. The CDR3 is CASSQGLLGAEETQYF. CDR3 DNA sequence: TGCGCCAGCAGCCAGGGACTTTTAGGGGCAGAAGAGACCCAGTACTTC.

This clonotype was found many times. The rearrangement uses TRBV4-1 and TRBJ1-4; TRBD1 agrees at 9 bases. Germline V gene sequence: CDR1 MGHRA, CDR2 YSYEKL. V shed 1 base, J shed 7 bases, and the junction held 7 bases outside the gene matches. The CDR3 spans 16 residues. The CDR3 nucleotides are TGCGCCAGCAGCCAAGGAGCGGGACAGGGAAGTGAAAAACTGTTTTTT. This codes for CASSQGAGQGSEKLFF.

This clonotype was seen many times. The chain combines TRBV14 with TRBJ2-1; D ambiguous. Trimming shortened V by 0 bases and J by 7 bases, and 4 bases separated the two germline ends. This CDR3 has 12 amino acids. Germline assignment: CDR1 SGHDN and CDR2 FVKESK. The CDR3 bases are TGTGCCAGCAGCCAAGATAGGAATGAGCAGTTCTTC. Translating it yields CASSQDRNEQFF.

This clonotype occurred many times. The genes are TRBV5-1 and TRBJ2-1, with no clear D. The germline V and J ends were trimmed by 2 bases and 8 bases, with 17 bases remaining between them. CDR3 size: 15 residues. Germline CDR1 SGHRS, CDR2 YFSETQ. The CDR3 region is CASSFRRSTWDEQFF. CDR3 DNA: TGCGCCAGCAGCTTTCGTCGGTCGACCTGGGATGAGCAGTTCTTC.

This clonotype showed up many times. The chain links TRBV6-1 to TRBJ2-7; 7 nucleotides line up with TRBD1. Germline V gene lookup returns CDR1 MNHNS and CDR2 SASEGT. CDR3 length: 15 amino acids. V was pared by 6 bases and J by 0 bases, with 8 bases of the junction left unmatched. The CDR3 DNA follows: TGTGCCAGCAGCTCAAGCGGACAGGTCTCCTACGAGCAGTACTTC. It yields the protein CASSSSGQVSYEQYF.

This clonotype was recorded many times. The chain carries TRBV4-2 and TRBJ2-2; TRBD2 agrees at 7 bases. The germline V gene has CDR1 LGHNA and CDR2 YNFKEQ. This CDR3 comprises 19 residues. J gave up 2 bases and V 1 base, and 13 bases lay outside the gene matches. The CDR3 sequence is CASSQVGRTAGENTGELFF. Written as DNA, the CDR3 is TGTGCCAGCAGCCAAGTGGGGAGGACGGCGGGGGAAAACACCGGGGAGCTGTTTTTT.

This clonotype was seen many times. The genes are TRBV2 and TRBJ2-3; D is uncertain. Looked up from germline, CDR1 is SNHLY and CDR2 is FYNNEI. The CDR3 runs 11 residues. V lost 3 bases, J lost 6 bases, and 4 bases lay in between. The CDR3 sequence is CASSDGDTQYF. CDR3 nucleotide sequence: TGTGCCAGCAGTGACGGGGATACGCAGTATTTT.

This clonotype was seen at least ten times. The V and J genes are TRBV12-3 or TRBV12-4 and TRBJ2-6; tentatively, D is TRBD1 (6 bases). The CDR3 extends over 16 amino acids. The germline V and J ends were trimmed by 5 bases and 4 bases, with 15 bases remaining between them. The CDR3 sequence: CASSKSTGSGANVLTF. CDR3 nucleotides: TGTGCCAGCAGTAAATCGACAGGTTCCGGGGCCAACGTCCTGACTTTC.

This clonotype was counted many times. As DNA, the CDR3 is TGTGCCAGTAGTCCGTGGCGGGAGGAAGATACGCAGTATTTT. It encodes CASSPWREEDTQYF. The rearrangement uses TRBV19 and TRBJ2-3, with 8 bases fitting TRBD2. The V gene's germline CDR1 is LNHDA and CDR2 SQIVND (reference sequence). The junction had 6 bases not matched to a gene; V was cut back by 5 bases and J by 5 bases. CDR3 length: 14 amino acids.

The J gene is TRBJ2-7, the V gene TRBV2; possible D gene TRBD1, 8 bases. The V end was cut by 2 bases, the J end by 2 bases, with 25 bases between. CDR3 length: 19 residues. Looked up from germline, CDR1 is SNHLY and CDR2 is FYNNEI. CDR3 protein: CASSESRGRAGAIPYEQYF. CDR3 coding DNA: TGTGCCAGCAGTGAAAGCAGGGGGCGGGCGGGAGCCATACCCTACGAGCAGTACTTC. Looking up the rest from reference TRBV2 and TRBJ2-7 gives the full variable domain: EPEVTQTPSHQVTQMGQEVILRCVPISNHLYFYWYRQILGQKVEFLVSFYNNEISEKSEIFDDQFSVERPDGSNFTLKIRSTKLEDSAMYFCASSESRGRAGAIPYEQYFGPGTRLTVT.

As to this clonotype: Since a much larger clone is just one base distant, this may be a read error. In DNA, the CDR3 is TGTGCCAACAGCTTAGTCAGGGGGCAGGGACAGCCCCAGCATTTT. This codes for CANSLVRGQGQPQHF. V and J are TRBV7-2 and TRBJ1-5, with TRBD1 matching over 8 bases. Germline lookup yields CDR1 SGHTA and CDR2 FQGNSA. The CDR3 runs 15 residues.

This clonotype was counted at least ten times. The chain recombines TRBV3-1 with TRBJ2-5; no firm D call. The V end was cut by 1 base, the J end by 5 bases, with 5 bases between. This CDR3 comprises 12 residues. Per germline, CDR1 LGHDT and CDR2 YNNKEL (reference sequence). CDR3 sequence: CASSQVSETQYF. CDR3 in DNA: TGTGCCAGCAGCCAAGTATCGGAGACCCAGTACTTC.

This clonotype was recorded many times. This rearrangement joins TRBV10-3 to TRBJ2-5, with D uncertain. V lost 2 bases, J lost 1 base, and 8 bases lay in between. Per the germline V gene, CDR1 is ENHRY and CDR2 is SYGVKD. The CDR3 length is 14 residues. CDR3 sequence: CAISEDDGQETQYF. The CDR3 DNA follows: TGTGCCATCAGTGAGGATGACGGCCAAGAGACCCAGTACTTC.

This clonotype has a single count. This sequence joins TRBV4-3 and TRBJ2-7; D is possibly TRBD1 (5 bases). The CDR3 runs 15 residues. The germline gives CDR1 LGHNA, CDR2 YSLEER. The germline V and J ends were trimmed by 1 base and 4 bases, with 14 bases remaining between them. The CDR3 nucleotides read TGCGCCAGCAGCCAAGGAACAGGCCAACTTTACGAGCAGTACTTC. It is translated as CASSQGTGQLYEQYF.

This clonotype was seen ten or more times. This chain uses TRBV20-1 with TRBJ2-3; TRBD2 is a possible D gene (6 bases). With 3 bases removed from V and 2 bases from J, the gap between germline ends came to 15 bases. Germline CDR1 reads DFQATT; CDR2 reads SNEGSKA (reference sequence). The CDR3 has 15 amino acids. The CDR3 sequence is CSARAGTASTDTQYF. The CDR3 coding sequence is TGCAGTGCTAGGGCCGGGACTGCCTCCACAGATACGCAGTATTTT.